A single sample is the source of the 15 T cell receptor beta chains below, sequenced in a study of neurological immune-mediated disorders. In TCRdb, the 5' RACE reads were re-called with MiXCR into one record per CDR3 protein. In the table there are fewer than 55,000 distinct CDR3 sequences, around 6% of which are singletons. The sample taken for sequencing was CD4+ T cells from blood. Receptors were obtained from a woman aged 35 to 49 in good health.

This clonotype occurred many times. The V gene is TRBV13, the J gene TRBJ1-1; tentatively, D is TRBD1 (6 bases). Deletions cut 5 bases from V and 4 bases from J, with 11 bases between. CDR1 is PRHDT, CDR2 FYEKMQ, per germline (reference sequence). The CDR3 is made up of 13 amino acids. The CDR3 here is CASSLTGTTEAFF. The CDR3 DNA reads as TGTGCCAGCAGCCTTACAGGGACCACTGAAGCTTTCTTT. The variable domain in full, completed from reference TRBV13 and TRBJ1-1, reads AAGVIQSPRHLIKEKRETATLKCYPIPRHDTVYWYQQGPGQDPQFLISFYEKMQSDKGSIPDRFSAQQFSDYHSELNMSSLELGDSALYFCASSLTGTTEAFFGQGTRLTVV.

This clonotype was seen many times. The V and J genes are TRBV7-2 and TRBJ2-1; TRBD2 matches 9 bases. CDR1 and CDR2 from the germline V gene are SGHTA and FQGNSA. J lost 10 bases, V lost 1 base, and 8 bases had no gene match. The CDR3 runs to 15 residues. Here the CDR3 reads CASSLGLAGAFEQFF. For the CDR3, the DNA is TGTGCCAGCAGCTTAGGGTTAGCGGGGGCATTCGAGCAGTTCTTC.

This clonotype was observed at least ten times. This chain joins TRBV5-1 and TRBJ2-7; TRBD1 might be the D (6 bases). Trimming pared 0 bases from V and 2 bases from J, leaving 9 bases between. The germline V gene has CDR1 SGHRS and CDR2 YFSETQ. The CDR3 loop spans 14 amino acids. For the CDR3, the DNA is TGCGCCAGCAGCTTGGACAGGGAGCCCTACGAGCAGTACTTC. It specifies CASSLDREPYEQYF.

Ten or more counts support this clonotype. V is TRBV5-1 and J is TRBJ2-5; possibly TRBD2 for D (6 bases). The CDR3 length is 16 residues. The germline gives CDR1 SGHRS, CDR2 YFSETQ. Trimming cost V 4 bases and J 2 bases, with 18 bases left between them. The CDR3 DNA sequence: TGCGCCAGCAGCCGCGGGAATACAGGTAGTCAAGAGACCCAGTACTTC. Translation: CASSRGNTGSQETQYF.

This clonotype was counted at least ten times. The chain recombines TRBV29-1 with TRBJ2-2, with no clear D. CDR1 and CDR2 (germline): SQVTM, ANQGSEA. This CDR3 is built from 15 residues. V was shortened by 7 bases and J by 3 bases, with 18 bases between the two germline ends. The CDR3: CSGTRQGGYTGELFF. In nucleotides, the CDR3 is TGCAGCGGAACCAGACAAGGCGGTTACACCGGGGAGCTGTTTTTT.

This clonotype was detected many times. V gene TRBV5-1 combines with J gene TRBJ2-1; TRBD2 aligns across 9 bases. Germline lookup yields CDR1 SGHRS and CDR2 YFSETQ. This CDR3 is 17 amino acids long. The ends lost 4 bases at V and 1 base at J; junction bases unmatched: 9. DNA for the CDR3: TGCGCCAGCAGCAAAGCGGGAGGATTCGTATCCTACAATGAGCAGTTCTTC. Amino acid sequence: CASSKAGGFVSYNEQFF. The full variable domain, its missing parts supplied by reference TRBV5-1 and TRBJ2-1, is KAGVTQTPRYLIKTRGQQVTLSCSPISGHRSVSWYQQTPGQGLQFLFEYFSETQRNKGNFPGRFSGRQFSNSRSEMNVSTLELGDSALYLCASSKAGGFVSYNEQFFGPGTRLTVL.

V is TRBV7-2 and J is TRBJ2-1; TRBD1 agrees at 8 bases. V lost 5 bases and J lost 2; bases outside the gene matches: 8. Germline V gene lookup returns CDR1 SGHTA and CDR2 FQGNSA. The CDR3 consists of 16 residues. The DNA of the CDR3 is TGTGCCAGCAGCCGCGTGACAGGGGCCCCCTACAATGAGCAGTTCTTC. This encodes CASSRVTGAPYNEQFF.

This clonotype was counted at least ten times. V gene TRBV5-1 combines with J gene TRBJ1-5; TRBD1 agrees at 7 bases. The CDR3 is 15 residues long. CDR1 and CDR2 (germline): SGHRS, YFSETQ. The V gene end was trimmed by 4 bases and the J gene end by 1 base; junction bases not matched to a gene: 5. This chain's CDR3 is CASSLGTDSNQPQHF. The DNA of the CDR3 is TGCGCCAGCAGCCTTGGGACAGACAGCAATCAGCCCCAGCATTTT.

In this sample, this clonotype turned up a few times. The V and J genes are TRBV27 and TRBJ1-6; maybe TRBD1 (6 bases). Trimming removed 6 bases from V and 3 bases from J, with 12 bases in between. The CDR3 has 15 residues. Per the germline V gene, CDR1 is MNHEY and CDR2 is SMNVEV (reference sequence). Written as DNA, the CDR3 is TGTGCCAGCAGGTCGGACAGCCTCTATAATTCACCCCTCCACTTT. Translating it yields CASRSDSLYNSPLHF.

A note on this clonotype: This may arise from a read error, as a much more abundant clone is one base away. This chain joins TRBV3-1 and TRBJ1-5; D unresolved. Germline V gene data show CDR1 as LGHDT and CDR2 as YNNKEL (reference sequence). With 0 bases removed from V and 6 bases from J, the gap between germline ends came to 6 bases. There are 13 residues in the CDR3. Written as DNA, the CDR3 is TGTGCCAGCAGCCAAGATAGTGGTCAGCCCCAGCATTTT. It specifies CASSQDSGQPQHF.

This clonotype was counted at least ten times. This sequence joins TRBV20-1 and TRBJ1-5; D unclear. This CDR3 is built from 12 residues. Germline V gene lookup returns CDR1 DFQATT and CDR2 SNEGSKA (reference sequence). The V end lost 6 bases, the J end lost 2 bases, and 8 bases lay between the germline ends. CDR3 nucleotides: TGCAGTGCCGCCGCAGGCAATCAGCCCCAGCATTTT. Translation: CSAAAGNQPQHF.

This clonotype was detected many times. The chain is built from TRBV28 and TRBJ2-7; 10 bases fit TRBD1. CDR1 MDHEN and CDR2 SYDVKM come from the germline V gene. V shed 4 bases, J shed 7 bases, and the junction held 10 bases outside the gene matches. The CDR3 covers 15 residues. The DNA of the CDR3 is TGTGCCAGCAGTTCCCCGGGACAGGGGAAAGGGGAGCAGTACTTC. Protein: CASSSPGQGKGEQYF.

This clonotype was seen ten or more times. The chain carries TRBV20-1 and TRBJ1-4; unclear D gene. Trimming pared 5 bases from V and 1 base from J, leaving 20 bases between. CDR3 length: 17 amino acids. The germline V gene has CDR1 DFQATT and CDR2 SNEGSKA (reference sequence). The CDR3 spells CSAVFAGWEGTNEKLFF. CDR3 coding DNA: TGCAGTGCTGTCTTCGCCGGTTGGGAGGGAACTAATGAAAAACTGTTTTTT.

This clonotype appeared many times. The chain recombines TRBV20-1 with TRBJ2-7; D may be TRBD1 (6 bases). The CDR3 runs to 12 residues. Germline loops: CDR1 DFQATT, CDR2 SNEGSKA (reference sequence). V was cut by 6 bases and J by 6 bases, with 15 bases left in between. The CDR3 sequence: CSAKGESVEQYF. CDR3 bases: TGCAGTGCAAAGGGGGAATCTGTCGAGCAGTACTTC.

This clonotype was seen ten or more times. The chain recombines TRBV5-1 with TRBJ2-1; D is undetermined. CDR3 length: 15 residues. Looked up from germline, CDR1 is SGHRS and CDR2 is YFSETQ. Trimming shortened V by 5 bases and J by 4 bases, and 16 bases separated the two germline ends. CDR3 in amino acids: CASSNPSPTYNEQFF. The CDR3 DNA reads TGCGCCAGCAGTAATCCGAGCCCTACGTACAATGAGCAGTTCTTC.